These 19 T cell receptor beta chains originate from one sample sequenced in a study of OX40 agonist ivuxolimab in advanced cancers. Sequencing used immunoSEQ multiplex PCR; TCRdb keeps in-frame clones, though not all of them. The sample includes around 32,000 clones, roughly nine tenths seen only once; the top ten take about 26%. This sample comprised CD4+ or CD8+ T cells sorted from blood, obtained in a trial of the OX40 agonist ivuxolimab. These receptors were taken from an adult with an advanced solid tumor such as melanoma, head and neck, liver or kidney cancer.

This chain joins TRBV7-9 and TRBJ2-1; the D gene is possibly TRBD2 (5 bases). The CDR3 runs to 13 residues. Trimming took off 7 bases at V and 8 bases at J, with 15 bases between the two ends. Germline lookup yields CDR1 SEHNR and CDR2 FQNEAQ (reference sequence). In DNA form, the CDR3 reads TGTGCCAGCACCGCGACTATAACCGATGAGCAGTTCTTC. Protein: CASTATITDEQFF. The full variable domain, in which reference TRBV7-9 and TRBJ2-1 provide the parts outside the CDR3, is DTGVSQNPRHKITKRGQNVTFRCDPISEHNRLYWYRQTLGQGPEFLTYFQNEAQLEKSRLLSDRFSAERPKGSFSTLEIQRTEQGDSAMYLCASTATITDEQFFGPGTRLTVL.

The V call is TRBV6-1, the J call TRBJ2-7; D remains unclear. CDR1 is MNHNS and CDR2 is SASEGT in the germline V gene. Trimming removed 4 bases from V and 3 bases from J, with 4 bases in between. The length of the CDR3 is 11 residues. CDR3 sequence reads: CASSGIYEQYF. The CDR3 DNA follows: TGTGCCAGCAGTGGGATCTACGAGCAGTACTTC.

The CDR3 coding sequence is TGTGCCAGCAGCGTACGAGGGGGCTCCTACAATGAGCAGTTCTTC. Its protein is CASSVRGGSYNEQFF. V is TRBV9 and J is TRBJ2-1; tentatively, D is TRBD1 (6 bases). V lost 1 base to trimming and J lost 0 bases, with 8 bases between them. The CDR3 consists of 15 residues. CDR1 is SGDLS, CDR2 YYNGEE, per germline.

V usage is TRBV9 and J usage is TRBJ1-1; 12 nucleotides align to TRBD1. Unmatched junction bases numbered 4, after V lost 4 bases and J lost 6 bases. There are 14 residues in the CDR3. Germline V gives CDR1 SGDLS, CDR2 YYNGEE. The CDR3 loop is CASSTGQGAAEAFF. The CDR3 nucleotides read TGTGCCAGCAGCACGGGACAGGGGGCCGCTGAAGCTTTCTTT.

This chain links TRBV28 with TRBJ1-1; D not certain. V was trimmed by 0 bases and J by 3 bases, leaving 8 bases between them. The germline CDR1 and CDR2 sequences are MDHEN and SYDVKM. CDR3 size: 14 residues. The CDR3 is CASSLWSEDTEAFF. The CDR3 DNA is TGTGCCAGCAGTTTATGGTCCGAGGACACTGAAGCTTTCTTT.

In this sample, this clone turned up a few times. The chain carries TRBV30 and TRBJ1-1; TRBD1 might be the D (6 bases). Germline V gene data show CDR1 as GTSNPN and CDR2 as SVGIG (reference sequence). This CDR3 contains 12 residues. Trimming pared 8 bases from V and 5 bases from J, leaving 15 bases between. The CDR3 DNA sequence: TGTGCCCTCCTGGGGGCAGGGACTGAAGCTTTCTTT. Translation: CALLGAGTEAFF.

V is TRBV5-1 and J is TRBJ2-2; D assignment may be TRBD1 or TRBD2 (5 bases each). The CDR3 spans 15 residues. The V end was cut by 0 bases, the J end by 6 bases, with 12 bases between. In germline, CDR1 is SGHRS, CDR2 YFSETQ. The CDR3 DNA sequence: TGCGCCAGCAGCTTGGTAATTGGGGGACCCGGGGAGCTGTTTTTT. This encodes CASSLVIGGPGELFF.

The rearrangement links TRBV14 to TRBJ1-1; D is unresolved. With 0 bases removed from V and 1 base from J, the gap between germline ends came to 9 bases. Per germline, CDR1 SGHDN and CDR2 FVKESK. This CDR3 contains 15 residues. The CDR3 nucleotides read TGTGCCAGCAGCCAAGATGGAATGGGGAACACTGAAGCTTTCTTT. It translates to CASSQDGMGNTEAFF.

The gene calls are TRBV28 and TRBJ2-7; TRBD1 agrees at 9 bases. This CDR3 has 15 residues. CDR1 is MDHEN and CDR2 is SYDVKM in the germline V gene. The junction had 5 bases not matched to a gene; V was cut back by 3 bases and J by 2 bases. As DNA, the CDR3 is TGTGCCAGCAGTTTGAGGACAGGGGAAGCCTACGAGCAGTACTTC. It specifies CASSLRTGEAYEQYF. Full variable domain (outside the CDR3, taken from reference TRBV28 and TRBJ2-7): DVKVTQSSRYLVKRTGEKVFLECVQDMDHENMFWYRQDPGLGLRLIYFSYDVKMKEKGDIPEGYSVSREKKERFSLILESASTNQTSMYLCASSLRTGEAYEQYFGPGTRLTVT.

The V call is TRBV28, the J call TRBJ2-2; D gene uncertain. The CDR3 sequence is 13 residues long. Trimming left V 8 bases short and J 4 bases short, with 11 bases between. Germline V gene data show CDR1 as MDHEN and CDR2 as SYDVKM. The CDR3 DNA sequence: TGTGCCAGCGGTCCCCGTGTCACCGGGGAGCTGTTTTTT. This encodes CASGPRVTGELFF.

V and J are TRBV10-2 and TRBJ1-2; 9 bases agree with TRBD1. Germline CDR1 and CDR2: WSHSY and SAAADI. V lost 0 bases and J lost 4; bases outside the gene matches: 3. CDR3 size: 15 residues. The CDR3 DNA reads TGCGCCAGCAGTGAGTCGAGACAGGGGGTCTATGGCTACACCTTC. It yields the protein CASSESRQGVYGYTF.

The V gene is TRBV5-6, the J gene TRBJ2-7; 9 positions agree with TRBD2. Germline-derived CDR1 and CDR2 are SGHDT and YYEEEE. Trimming cost V 3 bases and J 0 bases; bases outside gene matches: 7. The length of the CDR3 is 16 residues. CDR3 sequence reads: CASSWGLAGRSYEQYF. The CDR3 DNA reads as TGTGCCAGCAGCTGGGGCCTAGCGGGACGCTCCTACGAGCAGTACTTC. The full variable domain, completed using reference TRBV5-6 and TRBJ2-7, is DAGVTQSPTHLIKTRGQQVTLRCSPKSGHDTVSWYQQALGQGPQFIFQYYEEEERQRGNFPDRFSGHQFPNYSSELNVNALLLGDSALYLCASSWGLAGRSYEQYFGPGTRLTVT.

The chain joins TRBV29-1 to TRBJ2-5, with D unresolved. This CDR3 contains 11 residues. V was clipped by 1 base and J by 7 bases, with 7 bases between them. CDR1 is SQVTM, CDR2 ANQGSEA, per germline. CDR3 DNA sequence: TGCAGCGTTGAAGGGGTGGGGACCCAGTACTTC. Protein sequence: CSVEGVGTQYF.

The rearrangement links TRBV6-5 to TRBJ1-2; 8 bases are a match to TRBD1. The CDR3 sequence is 13 residues long. V shed 3 bases, J shed 6 bases, and the junction held 3 bases outside the gene matches. The germline CDR1 and CDR2 sequences are MNHEY and SVGAGI. CDR3 in amino acids: CASSYSTGDGYTF. DNA for the CDR3: TGTGCCAGCAGTTATTCGACAGGGGATGGCTACACCTTC.

The rearrangement uses TRBV5-3 and TRBJ2-7, with TRBD1 matching 7 bases. TRBV5-3 is known as an ORF, though its function is uncertain. V dropped 4 bases and J dropped 5; count of bases not matched to a gene: 9. This CDR3 is 14 amino acids long. The CDR3 protein is CARSPEAGQDEQYF. The CDR3 DNA reads TGTGCCAGAAGCCCCGAGGCAGGACAGGACGAGCAGTACTTC.

The chain combines TRBV7-2 with TRBJ2-3; the match to TRBD2 covers 9 bases. This CDR3 spans 14 amino acids. CDR1 is SGHTA and CDR2 is FQGNSA in the germline V gene. Trimming cost V 4 bases and J 5 bases; bases outside gene matches: 4. The DNA of the CDR3 is TGTGCCAGCAGCTACGCGGGGGGGGAAGATACGCAGTATTTT. Amino acid sequence: CASSYAGGEDTQYF.

This chain links TRBV5-6 with TRBJ1-2; a possible D gene is TRBD1 (5 bases). Germline V lookup: CDR1 SGHDT, CDR2 YYEEEE. This CDR3 is 12 amino acids long. Trimming took 4 bases from V and 8 from J, leaving 12 bases between them. In DNA form, the CDR3 reads TGTGCCAGCAGCACCCTGGGGGACGGCTACACCTTC. It is translated as CASSTLGDGYTF.

This chain joins TRBV7-2 and TRBJ2-1; D may correspond to TRBD1 or TRBD2 (5 bases each). The germline V and J ends were trimmed by 1 base and 6 bases, with 13 bases remaining between them. Germline CDR1 reads SGHTA; CDR2 reads FQGNSA. The CDR3 loop spans 15 amino acids. Here the CDR3 reads CASSLVGSGGNEQFF. CDR3 in DNA: TGTGCCAGCAGCTTAGTAGGGAGTGGGGGCAATGAGCAGTTCTTC.

The rearrangement links TRBV23-1 to TRBJ2-1; 8 bases map to TRBD2. TRBV23-1 is treated as an ORF (open reading frame) with a function not yet certain. The CDR3 spans 21 residues. Trimming at V came to 4 bases and at J to 7 bases, leaving 27 bases not matched to a gene. The CDR3 nucleotides are TGCGCCAGCAGTCCCCCGGTTCCGCTGAATAGCGGGATACGCAGGGAGAATGAGCAGTTCTTC. Protein: CASSPPVPLNSGIRRENEQFF.